A single sample is the source of the 2 T cell receptor beta chains below, sequenced in a study of T cell responses to AZD1222 COVID-19 vaccine. The assay was immunoSEQ multiplex PCR, and TCRdb's table has in-frame clones only and misses some. The profile covers fewer than 180,000 clones, with 94% appearing a single time and over 0.95% taken by the ten largest. The sequencing here drew on peripheral blood, taken on day 0 of AZD1222 vaccination. The receptors originated from an adult in good health.

The rearrangement links TRBV11-2 to TRBJ2-7, with 8 nucleotides matching TRBD1. Germline V gene lookup returns CDR1 SGHAT and CDR2 FQNNGV. The CDR3 spans 14 residues. Trimming cost V 4 bases and J 3 bases; bases outside gene matches: 5. CDR3 in amino acids: CASSSVQGGYEQYV. Written as DNA, the CDR3 is TGTGCCAGCAGCTCCGTACAGGGGGGCTACGAGCAGTACGTC.

The gene calls are TRBV27 and TRBJ2-4; possibly TRBD1 for D (5 bases). This CDR3 contains 14 residues. Trimming removed 2 bases from V and 0 bases from J, with 5 bases in between. Germline CDR1 reads MNHEY; CDR2 reads SMNVEV (reference sequence). The CDR3 protein is CASSLRGAKNIQYF. In DNA, the CDR3 is TGTGCCAGCAGTTTAAGGGGAGCCAAAAACATTCAGTACTTC.